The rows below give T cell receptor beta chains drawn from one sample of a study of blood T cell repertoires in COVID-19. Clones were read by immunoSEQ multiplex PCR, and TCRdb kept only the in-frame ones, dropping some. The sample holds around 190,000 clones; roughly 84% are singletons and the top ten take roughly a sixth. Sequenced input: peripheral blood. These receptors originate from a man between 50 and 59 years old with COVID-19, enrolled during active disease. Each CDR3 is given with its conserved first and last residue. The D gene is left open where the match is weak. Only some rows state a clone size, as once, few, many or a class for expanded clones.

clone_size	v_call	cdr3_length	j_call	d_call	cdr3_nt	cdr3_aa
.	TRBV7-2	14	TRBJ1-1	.	TGTGCCAGCAGGGTCAAGGGGTGGAACACTGAAGCTTTCTTT	CASRVKGWNTEAFF
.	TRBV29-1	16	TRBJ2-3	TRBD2	TGCAGCGCCATGACCGAAGCGGGAAGAGGCACAGATACGCAGTATTTT	CSAMTEAGRGTDTQYF
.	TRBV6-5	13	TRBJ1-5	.	TGTGCCACCCAGGGTCAGGGTCAACAGCCCCAGCATTTT	CATQGQGQQPQHF
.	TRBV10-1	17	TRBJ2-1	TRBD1	TGCGCCAGCAGTGAGTCGATACAGGGGGCCTTTTACAATGAGCAGTTCTTC	CASSESIQGAFYNEQFF
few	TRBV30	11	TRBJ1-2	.	TGTGCCTGGATCGGGGGGGGTGGCTACACCTTC	CAWIGGGGYTF
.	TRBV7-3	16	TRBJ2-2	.	TGTGCCAGCAGCTTATCCGGCGGGGCTAACACCGGGGAGCTGTTTTTT	CASSLSGGANTGELFF
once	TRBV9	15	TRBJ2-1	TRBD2	TGTGCCAGCAGCGTAGATCTAGCGGGCTACAATGAGCAGTTCTTC	CASSVDLAGYNEQFF
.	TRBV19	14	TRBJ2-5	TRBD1	TGTGCCAGTAGCAACACGGGACAGGTAAAGACCCAGTACTTC	CASSNTGQVKTQYF
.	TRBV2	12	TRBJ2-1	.	TGTGCCAGCAGTGAACCGTACAATGAGCAGTTCTTC	CASSEPYNEQFF
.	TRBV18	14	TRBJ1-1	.	TGTGCCAGCTCACCCACCCGTAGGAACACTGAAGCTTTCTTT	CASSPTRRNTEAFF
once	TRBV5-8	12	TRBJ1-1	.	TGTGCCAGCCCCGGTGGGAACACTGAAGCTTTCTTT	CASPGGNTEAFF
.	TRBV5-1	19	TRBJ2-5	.	TGCGCCAGCAGATTGGGCCGCTTGTGGGAGCAAAGGTCCCAAGAGACCCAGTACTTC	CASRLGRLWEQRSQETQYF
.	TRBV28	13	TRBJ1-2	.	TGTGCCAGCACCAGGGCGTCCTACTATGGCTACACCTTC	CASTRASYYGYTF
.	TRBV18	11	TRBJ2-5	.	TGTGCCAGCTCACCCGGGGAGACCCAGTACTTC	CASSPGETQYF
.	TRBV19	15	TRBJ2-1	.	TGTGCCAGTACCGACGGACTGGGATCCTACAATGAGCAGTTCTTC	CASTDGLGSYNEQFF
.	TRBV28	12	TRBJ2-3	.	TGTGCCAGCAGTTTTGGTGAGGATACGCAGTATTTT	CASSFGEDTQYF
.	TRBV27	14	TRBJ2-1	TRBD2	TGTGCCAGCCATCCGGGACTAGCGGGATTTGAGCAGTTCTTC	CASHPGLAGFEQFF
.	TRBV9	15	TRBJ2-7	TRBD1	TGTGCCAGCAGCGTGGGACAGGGATCCCCCTACGAGCAGTACTTC	CASSVGQGSPYEQYF
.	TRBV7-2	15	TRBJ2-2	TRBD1	TGTGCCAGCAGCTCCCGGACAGGGTTTGCCGGGGAGCTGTTTTTT	CASSSRTGFAGELFF
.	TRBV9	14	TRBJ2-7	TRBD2	TGTGCCAGCAGCTCGCGGGGGAGCTCCTACGAGCAGTACTTC	CASSSRGSSYEQYF
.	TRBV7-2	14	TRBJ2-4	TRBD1	TGTGCCAGCAGCCAGACAGGGGGCGGTTACATTCAGTACTTC	CASSQTGGGYIQYF
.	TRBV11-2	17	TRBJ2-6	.	TGTGCCAGCAGCCCCCAGGCAGGGGTACCTGGGGCCAACGTCCTGACTTTC	CASSPQAGVPGANVLTF
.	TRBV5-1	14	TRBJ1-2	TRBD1	TGCGCCAGCAGCTTGGGACAGGGGACCTATGGCTACACCTTC	CASSLGQGTYGYTF
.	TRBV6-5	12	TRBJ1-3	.	TGTGCCAGCACGGGTTACGGAAACACCATATATTTT	CASTGYGNTIYF
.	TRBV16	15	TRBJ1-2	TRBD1	TGTGCCAGCAGCCACCCAGACAGGGTCGGGTATGGCTACACCTTC	CASSHPDRVGYGYTF
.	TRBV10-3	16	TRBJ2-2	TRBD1	TGTGCCATCAGTGTGTTGGGACAGGGGCCGACCGGGGAGCTGTTTTTT	CAISVLGQGPTGELFF
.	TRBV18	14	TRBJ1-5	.	TGTGCCAGCTCACCAGGGCTCAGCAATCAGCCCCAGCATTTT	CASSPGLSNQPQHF
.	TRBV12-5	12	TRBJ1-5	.	TGTGCTAGTGCCTGGGGGGGACAACCCCAGCATTTT	CASAWGGQPQHF
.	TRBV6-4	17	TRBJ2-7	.	TGTGCCAGCCCAGGTCCCGGGGTTCTAGGGAACGGTGTCGAGCAGTACTTC	CASPGPGVLGNGVEQYF
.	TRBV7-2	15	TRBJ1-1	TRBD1	TGTGCCAGCAGCTTATGGGCAGGGGGGAACACTGAAGCTTTCTTT	CASSLWAGGNTEAFF
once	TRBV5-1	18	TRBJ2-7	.	TGCGCCAGAGCGCTGAACCTTGGACAGGTCCTTGGGGGGAACGAGCAGTACTTC	CARALNLGQVLGGNEQYF
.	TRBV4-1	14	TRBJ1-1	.	TGCGCCAGCAGAATTGCCGGGGACAACGCTGAAGCTTTCTTT	CASRIAGDNAEAFF
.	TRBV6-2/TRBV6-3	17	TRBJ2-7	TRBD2	TGTGCCAGCAGTTACTCTACCTGGGCGGGAGTCCCCTACGAGCAGTACTTC	CASSYSTWAGVPYEQYF
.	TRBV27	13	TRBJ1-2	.	TGTGCCAGCAGTTTACGACAGAACTATGGCTACACCTTC	CASSLRQNYGYTF
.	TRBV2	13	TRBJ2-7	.	TGTGCCAGCAGTGGACTGATCTCCTACGAGCAGTACTTC	CASSGLISYEQYF